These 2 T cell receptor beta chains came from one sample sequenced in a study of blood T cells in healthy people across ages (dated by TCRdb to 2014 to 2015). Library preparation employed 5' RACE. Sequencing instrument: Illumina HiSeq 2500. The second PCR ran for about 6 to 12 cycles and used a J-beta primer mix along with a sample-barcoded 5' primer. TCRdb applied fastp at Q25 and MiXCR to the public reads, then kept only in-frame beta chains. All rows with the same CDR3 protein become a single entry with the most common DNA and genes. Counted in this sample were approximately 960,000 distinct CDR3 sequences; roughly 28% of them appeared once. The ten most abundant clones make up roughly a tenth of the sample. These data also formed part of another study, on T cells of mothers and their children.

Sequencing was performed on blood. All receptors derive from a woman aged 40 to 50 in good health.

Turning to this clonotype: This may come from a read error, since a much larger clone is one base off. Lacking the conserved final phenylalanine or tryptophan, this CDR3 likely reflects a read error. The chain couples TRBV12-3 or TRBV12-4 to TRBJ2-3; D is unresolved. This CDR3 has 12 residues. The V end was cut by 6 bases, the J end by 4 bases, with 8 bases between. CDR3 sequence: CASSVRADTQYS. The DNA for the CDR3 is TGTGCCAGCAGCGTGCGCGCAGATACGCAGTATTCT.

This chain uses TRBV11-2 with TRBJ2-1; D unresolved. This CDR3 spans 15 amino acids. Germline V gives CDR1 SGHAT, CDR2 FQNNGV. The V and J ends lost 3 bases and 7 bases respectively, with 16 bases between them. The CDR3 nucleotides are TGTGCCAGCAGCTTCCGCGCGTACGCGGTTAATGAGCAGTTCTTC. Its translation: CASSFRAYAVNEQFF.